Shown below are 3 T cell receptor beta chains from a single sample sequenced in a study of T cells in Graves' hyperthyroidism and ophthalmopathy. It was RNA transcripts that yielded the amplified TCR beta CDR3 regions. When the TCR CDR3 underwent first-round RT-PCR, the HTBI primer set was used. TCRdb recomputed calls from the multiplex PCR reads with MiXCR, one row per CDR3 protein. The table records 480,000 or so distinct CDR3 sequences, about 46% of them present only once. Material for sequencing was peripheral blood or thyroid tissue (not recorded which). The receptors come from an adult woman with Graves' disease, either hyperthyroidism or ophthalmopathy (not recorded which).

The DNA of the CDR3 is TGCGCCAGCCGTCAGGATAGCAATCAGCCCCAGCATTTT. This codes for CASRQDSNQPQHF. The chain combines TRBV10-2 with TRBJ1-5; no reliable D call. Germline V gene data show CDR1 as WSHSY and CDR2 as SAAADI. V lost 8 bases, J lost 0 bases, and 8 bases lay in between. This CDR3 comprises 13 residues.

The gene calls are TRBV6-6 and TRBJ2-7, with D maybe TRBD2 (5 bases). Trimming shortened V by 5 bases and J by 7 bases, and 12 bases separated the two germline ends. Looked up from germline, CDR1 is MNHNY and CDR2 is SVGAGI (reference sequence). This CDR3 comprises 12 residues. CDR3 sequence (DNA): TGTGCCAGCAGTGAGTACGGGGAGGAGCAGTACTTC. This translates into CASSEYGEEQYF.

Concerning this clonotype itself: No DNA is shown, since the ends of the CDR3 on it are uncertain; the CDR3 is the one TCRdb lists. This chain uses TRBV11-2 with TRBJ1-1; TRBD1 is the table's D call and was not checked against the DNA. The CDR3 length equals 20 residues, ends included. The germline gives CDR1 SGHAT, CDR2 FQNNGV. The CDR3 sequence: CASSFYICSAVGQGLTEAFF.